This T cell receptor (beta chain) derives from a study of OX40 agonist ivuxolimab in advanced cancers. Points from the study as a whole: Low normalized T-cell clonal expansion was also seen in some nonresponders.

As to this clone: The antigen is unknown.

V was cut by 5 bases and J by 6 bases, with 15 bases left in between. The CDR3 runs 14 residues. Looked up from germline, CDR1 is SGHTA and CDR2 is FQGTGA. TCRdb's table, derived via immunoSEQ multiplex PCR, lists solely in-frame clones and lacks some. The sample contains tens of thousands of clones, about four fifths of which appear only once. This chain connects TRBV7-3 to TRBJ2-3; D is possibly TRBD1 or TRBD2 (5 bases each). The receptor comes from an adult with an advanced solid tumor such as melanoma, head and neck, liver or kidney cancer. This specimen consisted of CD4+ or CD8+ T cells sorted from blood, obtained in a trial of the OX40 agonist ivuxolimab. CDR3: CASSPKFGADTQYF. The CDR3 region has the DNA TGTGCCAGCAGCCCCAAGTTCGGGGCGGATACGCAGTATTTT.